The next 21 T cell receptor beta chains were all read from a single sample in a study of OX40 agonist ivuxolimab in advanced cancers. TCRdb's copy holds only in-frame clones and misses some; the assay was immunoSEQ multiplex PCR. The sample holds about 64,000 clones, roughly 80% seen once. Material: CD4+ or CD8+ T cells sorted from blood, obtained in a trial of the OX40 agonist ivuxolimab. These receptors all stem from an adult with an advanced solid tumor such as melanoma, head and neck, liver or kidney cancer.

The V and J genes are TRBV7-2 and TRBJ2-7; D gene unclear. V was cut by 0 bases and J by 4 bases, with 13 bases left in between. CDR1 and CDR2 (germline): SGHTA, FQGNSA. This CDR3 spans 15 amino acids. Here the CDR3 reads CASSLASQTPYEQYF. The DNA of the CDR3 is TGTGCCAGCAGCTTAGCGTCTCAAACTCCATACGAGCAGTACTTC.

The gene calls are TRBV10-2 and TRBJ1-3; D gene uncertain. The V end was cut by 8 bases, the J end by 0 bases, with 8 bases between. The germline V gene has CDR1 WSHSY and CDR2 SAAADI. This CDR3 has 13 residues. CDR3 sequence reads: CASQQYSGNTIYF. Here the CDR3 DNA reads TGCGCCAGCCAACAGTACTCTGGAAACACCATATATTTT.

This chain links TRBV4-1 with TRBJ2-5, with unresolved D. The V end lost 4 bases, the J end lost 10 bases, and 25 bases lay between the germline ends. CDR1 is MGHRA and CDR2 is YSYEKL in the germline V gene. The CDR3 spans 16 residues. DNA of the CDR3: TGCGCCAGCAGCCGACGAGACACTCCGGGTAATGCGGACCAGTACTTC. Protein product: CASSRRDTPGNADQYF.

The V and J genes are TRBV7-3 and TRBJ1-1, with a tentative D call TRBD1 (5 bases). The germline gives CDR1 SGHTA, CDR2 FQGTGA. Deletions cut 2 bases from V and 10 bases from J, with 14 bases between. This CDR3 contains 13 residues. CDR3 nucleotides: TGTGCCAGCAGCTTAGTAGGGCAGGGCCCAGCTTTCTTT. Its translation is CASSLVGQGPAFF.

The sample holds one count of this clone. This rearrangement joins TRBV7-3 to TRBJ2-3; 9 nucleotides align to TRBD2. The CDR3 covers 18 residues. Germline V gene sequence: CDR1 SGHTA, CDR2 FQGTGA. The junction had 14 bases not matched to a gene; V was cut back by 5 bases and J by 2 bases. The CDR3 loop reads CASSLKGGLAGVTDTQYF. The CDR3 nucleotides read TGTGCCAGCAGCCTCAAGGGAGGGTTAGCGGGGGTCACAGATACGCAGTATTTT.

The chain has TRBV7-4 and TRBJ2-3; 7 bases are shared with TRBD1. This CDR3 comprises 16 residues. CDR1 is SGHVT and CDR2 is SQSDAQ in the germline V gene. Trimming at V came to 5 bases and at J to 0 bases, leaving 8 bases not matched to a gene. CDR3 loop: CASSKRQGPSTDTQYF. The CDR3 coding sequence is TGTGCCAGCAGCAAGCGACAGGGACCTAGCACAGATACGCAGTATTTT.

This chain joins TRBV19 and TRBJ2-3; 7 bases align to TRBD2. Germline-derived CDR1 and CDR2 are LNHDA and SQIVND (reference sequence). CDR3 length: 14 amino acids. After removal of 9 bases from V and 1 base from J, the junction contained 7 bases not matched to a gene. CDR3 loop: CASRALAGTDTQYF. For the CDR3, the DNA is TGTGCCAGCCGAGCCCTAGCGGGCACAGATACGCAGTATTTT.

The chain couples TRBV5-6 to TRBJ2-7; no reliable D call. The CDR3 consists of 14 residues. V lost 5 bases and J 3 bases, leaving 15 bases between the germline ends. Looked up from germline, CDR1 is SGHDT and CDR2 is YYEEEE. The CDR3 reads CASRSIDADYEQYF. CDR3 coding DNA: TGTGCCAGCAGGTCTATTGACGCGGACTACGAGCAGTACTTC.

The V gene is TRBV12-5, the J gene TRBJ2-1, with TRBD1 identical over 7 bases. The CDR3 covers 15 residues. Trimming at V came to 5 bases and at J to 5 bases, leaving 9 bases not matched to a gene. CDR1 is LGHNT and CDR2 is FRNRAP in the germline V gene. As DNA, the CDR3 is TGTGCTAGTGGTCCCTCATCCGGGACAGACAATGAGCAGTTCTTC. As protein: CASGPSSGTDNEQFF.

This clone was observed many times. The J gene is TRBJ2-4, the V gene TRBV29-1; D may correspond to TRBD1 or TRBD2 (5 bases each). The CDR3 loop spans 15 amino acids. Per the germline V gene, CDR1 is SQVTM and CDR2 is ANQGSEA. Here the CDR3 DNA reads TGCAGTGCTGTGGCAGGGACGCTAGCCAAAAACATTCAGTACTTC. Its protein product is CSAVAGTLAKNIQYF.

The chain combines TRBV27 with TRBJ2-7, with 9 bases aligning to TRBD1. The CDR3 sequence is 15 residues long. With V trimmed by 5 bases and J by 6 bases, 11 bases remained unmatched. Germline CDR1 is MNHEY and CDR2 is SMNVEV (reference sequence). The CDR3 region is CASSLHGTGIGEQYF. The CDR3 coding sequence is TGTGCCAGCAGTCTCCACGGGACAGGGATTGGCGAGCAGTACTTC.

This clone was observed a handful of times. In DNA form, the CDR3 reads TGCGCCAGCAGCCTCTCGGGCAATCAGCCCCAGCATTTT. This gives the protein CASSLSGNQPQHF. This chain links TRBV4-1 with TRBJ1-5; D not resolved. Germline-derived CDR1 and CDR2 are MGHRA and YSYEKL. The CDR3 loop spans 13 amino acids. Trimming removed 4 bases from V and 2 bases from J, with 6 bases in between.

This clone was detected a few times. This chain connects TRBV2 to TRBJ2-7; 11 positions match TRBD2. The CDR3 runs 15 residues. The germline V gene encodes CDR1 SNHLY and CDR2 FYNNEI. The junction had 7 bases not matched to a gene; V was cut back by 5 bases and J by 4 bases. The CDR3 region is CASSSVLAGEYEQYF. Written as DNA, the CDR3 is TGTGCCAGCAGTTCCGTACTAGCGGGAGAGTACGAGCAGTACTTC.

The chain uses TRBV27 and TRBJ2-7; 11 bases line up with TRBD1. Trimming removed 7 bases from V and 7 bases from J; junction bases left unmatched: 9. The CDR3 is made up of 14 amino acids. CDR1 is MNHEY and CDR2 is SMNVEV in the germline V gene (reference sequence). This CDR3 is CASKRTGTGGEQYF. The CDR3 region has the DNA TGTGCCAGCAAGAGAACCGGGACAGGGGGTGAGCAGTACTTC.

The CDR3 DNA reads TGCGCCAGCAGCCCTGGGACGAGGGATTCACCCCTCCACTTT. Protein product: CASSPGTRDSPLHF. The V call is TRBV5-1, the J call TRBJ1-6; TRBD1 is a possible D gene (5 bases). This CDR3 contains 14 residues. Germline CDR1 reads SGHRS; CDR2 reads YFSETQ. V shed 4 bases and J shed 8 bases, with 13 bases lying between them.

The chain is built from TRBV6-6 and TRBJ2-1; the match to TRBD1 covers 10 bases. Germline CDR1 MNHNY, CDR2 SVGAGI (reference sequence). V lost 4 bases, J lost 4 bases, and 1 base stayed unmatched. This CDR3 contains 14 residues. The DNA of the CDR3 is TGTGCCAGCAGTTGGGACAGGGGATACAATGAGCAGTTCTTC. Amino acid sequence: CASSWDRGYNEQFF.

This clone has only one observation. The J gene is TRBJ2-7, the V gene TRBV18; no clear D gene. The CDR3 spans 11 residues. Germline CDR1 KGHSH, CDR2 LQKENI. The V end lost 6 bases, the J end lost 4 bases, and 7 bases lay between the germline ends. CDR3 sequence: CASSPLYEQYF. In nucleotides, the CDR3 is TGTGCCAGCTCTCCCTTATACGAGCAGTACTTC.

This clone has more than one count but fewer than ten. The chain is built from TRBV5-1 and TRBJ1-6; D gene unclear. V dropped 1 base and J dropped 7 bases, with 9 bases sitting between them. The CDR3 has 14 residues. Germline V CDR1 and CDR2: SGHRS, YFSETQ. CDR3 sequence reads: CASSLQGLNSPLHF. The CDR3 bases are TGCGCCAGCAGCTTGCAAGGACTCAATTCACCCCTCCACTTT.

V is TRBV27 and J is TRBJ2-2; a weak D match, TRBD2 (6 bases). Germline V gives CDR1 MNHEY, CDR2 SMNVEV (reference sequence). The CDR3 consists of 16 residues. V lost 8 bases and J lost 0, with 16 bases in between. The CDR3 here is CASSLLVAANTGELFF. The CDR3 DNA follows: TGTGCCAGCTCTCTCTTAGTAGCGGCGAACACCGGGGAGCTGTTTTTT.

This clone was detected only once. The chain has TRBV7-3 and TRBJ2-7; D may be TRBD2 (6 bases). Trimming took 2 bases from V and 6 from J, leaving 11 bases between them. The CDR3 totals 13 residues. Germline V gene lookup returns CDR1 SGHTA and CDR2 FQGTGA. The CDR3 nucleotides are TGTGCCAGCAGCTTATTGCGGGGTGGCGAGCAGTACTTC. Protein sequence: CASSLLRGGEQYF.

The chain recombines TRBV19 with TRBJ2-7; 14 bases agree with TRBD2. V shed 4 bases and J 4 bases; nucleotides not matched to a gene: 6. CDR3 size: 16 residues. Germline CDR1 is LNHDA and CDR2 is SQIVND (reference sequence). As DNA, the CDR3 is TGTGCCAGTAGTACCGGGACTAGCGGGAGTGGTTACGAGCAGTACTTC. Residues: CASSTGTSGSGYEQYF.